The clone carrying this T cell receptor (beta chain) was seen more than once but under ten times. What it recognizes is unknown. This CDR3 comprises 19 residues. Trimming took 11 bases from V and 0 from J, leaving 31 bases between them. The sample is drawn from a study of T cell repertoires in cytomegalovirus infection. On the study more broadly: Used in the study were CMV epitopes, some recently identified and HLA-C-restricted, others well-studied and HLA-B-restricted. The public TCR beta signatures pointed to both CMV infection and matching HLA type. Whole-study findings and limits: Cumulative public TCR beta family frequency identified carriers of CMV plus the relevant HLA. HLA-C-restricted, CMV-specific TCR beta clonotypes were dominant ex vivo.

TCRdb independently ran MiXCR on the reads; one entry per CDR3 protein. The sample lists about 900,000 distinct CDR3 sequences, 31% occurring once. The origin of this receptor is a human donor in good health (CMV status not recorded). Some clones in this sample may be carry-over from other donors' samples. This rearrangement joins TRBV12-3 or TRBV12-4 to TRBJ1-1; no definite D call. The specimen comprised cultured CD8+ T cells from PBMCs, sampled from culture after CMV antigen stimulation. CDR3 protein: CAAQRKKGKSMILNTEAFF. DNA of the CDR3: TGTGCCGCCCAAAGGAAAAAGGGTAAAAGTATGATACTGAACACTGAAGCTTTCTTT.